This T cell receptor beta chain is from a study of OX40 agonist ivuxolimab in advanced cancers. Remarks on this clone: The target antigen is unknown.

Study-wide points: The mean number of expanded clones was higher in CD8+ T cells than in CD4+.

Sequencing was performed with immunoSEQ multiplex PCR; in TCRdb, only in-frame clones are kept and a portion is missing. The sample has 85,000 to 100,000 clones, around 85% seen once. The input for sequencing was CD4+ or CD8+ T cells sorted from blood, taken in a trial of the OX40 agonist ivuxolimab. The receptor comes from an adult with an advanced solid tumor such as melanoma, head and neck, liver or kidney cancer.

DNA of the CDR3: TGTGCCAGCAGCTCGTTAGCGGGAGCGGAGACCCAGTACTTC. Its protein is CASSSLAGAETQYF. The chain links TRBV11-3 to TRBJ2-5, with 9 bases fitting TRBD2. Germline V gene lookup returns CDR1 SGHNT and CDR2 YENEEA. CDR3 length: 14 residues. V shed 4 bases and J 5 bases; nucleotides not matched to a gene: 5.